Detailed here is one T cell receptor (beta chain). Its antigen is as yet unknown. With 60 Vbeta and 13 Jbeta primers, the PCR was carried out. The protocol was immunoSEQ multiplex PCR, while the TCRdb copy is restricted to in-frame clones and leaves out a portion. The table has some 150,000 clones, about 80% seen once; the top ten hold roughly 4.7%. The data were obtained in a study of cytomegalovirus exposure and HLA in healthy donors. Overall study results and limits: Cytomegalovirus status, reportedly, was diagnosed with high specificity and sensitivity by the classifier.

Donors counted as nominally healthy when sampled, yet unrecorded immune exposures were likely. This CDR3 comprises 12 residues. V shed 6 bases and J shed 6 bases, with 12 bases lying between them. Germline lookup yields CDR1 SGHDT and CDR2 YYEEEE. The material sequenced was PBMCs. The rearrangement uses TRBV5-6 and TRBJ1-1; D might be TRBD1 (6 bases). The origin of this receptor is a man in his thirties or forties in good health and CMV-seronegative. This CDR3 reads CASKGGSAEAFF. CDR3 coding DNA: TGTGCCAGCAAAGGGGGATCGGCTGAAGCTTTCTTT.